The T cell receptor beta chain under discussion was sequenced for a study of blood T cell repertoires in COVID-19. Original data processing: For nucleated cells, counts were estimated from reference gene primer amplification. Sequencing used immunoSEQ multiplex PCR; TCRdb keeps in-frame clones, though not all of them. That table furnishes V, J and clone size, whereas the DNA furnished D and trimming. The sample lists roughly 300,000 clones; about nine tenths were seen once. The CDR3 spans 13 residues. Germline CDR1 is SGHTA and CDR2 is FQGNSA. The germline V and J ends were trimmed by 5 bases and 6 bases, with 13 bases remaining between them.

This sequence was found in a woman between 40 and 55 years old who had recovered from COVID-19. The chain joins TRBV7-2 to TRBJ1-1; D remains ambiguous. Sequencing was carried out using peripheral blood. The DNA for the CDR3 is TGTGCCAGCAGCCTTGCTACCGGGGCTGAAGCTTTCTTT. This encodes CASSLATGAEAFF.